This is a list of T cell receptor beta chains from one sample in a study of CXCR3-negative and CXCR3-positive naive CD8 T cells. From its re-call of the 5' RACE reads, TCRdb lists each CDR3 protein once, without DNA. The sample shows 150,000 to 180,000 distinct CDR3 sequences, and approximately 0.46% sits with its ten largest clones. Sequences were obtained from naive CXCR3+ CD8+ T cells from blood. Source of these receptors: a human donor in good health. Some clones in this sample may be carry-over from other donors' samples. Both conserved end residues are part of each CDR3. The order of the fields is V gene, J gene, CDR3 protein.

v_call: TRBV6-5
j_call: TRBJ1-1
cdr3_aa: CASSYGRGAEAFF

v_call: TRBV5-1
j_call: TRBJ2-1
cdr3_aa: CASSLREILYNEQFF

v_call: TRBV7-3
j_call: TRBJ2-1
cdr3_aa: CASSSQRELNNEQFF

v_call: TRBV4-3
j_call: TRBJ2-2
cdr3_aa: CASSQGGSWTGSMVGELFF

v_call: TRBV2
j_call: TRBJ2-3
cdr3_aa: CASPGSLADTQYF

v_call: TRBV12-3/TRBV12-4
j_call: TRBJ2-7
cdr3_aa: CASSFAGLASYEQYF

v_call: TRBV9
j_call: TRBJ2-7
cdr3_aa: CASSVGGAAQYEQYF

v_call: TRBV5-5
j_call: TRBJ1-1
cdr3_aa: CASSLGQGYEAFF

v_call: TRBV4-3
j_call: TRBJ1-2
cdr3_aa: CASSQDLTGVYGYTF

v_call: TRBV29-1
j_call: TRBJ2-5
cdr3_aa: CSVVRGEETQYF

v_call: TRBV13
j_call: TRBJ2-7
cdr3_aa: CASSLGQGFYEQYF

v_call: TRBV5-1
j_call: TRBJ2-1
cdr3_aa: CASSGSGAYNEQFF

v_call: TRBV28
j_call: TRBJ1-1
cdr3_aa: CASSLFQPNSYTEAFF

v_call: TRBV7-9
j_call: TRBJ1-1
cdr3_aa: CASSGVAANEAFF

v_call: TRBV28
j_call: TRBJ2-1
cdr3_aa: CASREGLGYNEQFF

v_call: TRBV11-2
j_call: TRBJ1-1
cdr3_aa: CASTFNTGKTEAFF

v_call: TRBV6-5
j_call: TRBJ2-5
cdr3_aa: CAIQDRGRETQYF

v_call: TRBV20-1
j_call: TRBJ2-7
cdr3_aa: CSGSSTGPYEQYF

v_call: TRBV21-1
j_call: TRBJ2-7
cdr3_aa: CASSKGTEIYEQYF

v_call: TRBV25-1
j_call: TRBJ1-2
cdr3_aa: CASSEWAGDYGYTF

v_call: TRBV29-1
j_call: TRBJ2-2
cdr3_aa: CSVEVFSGRSTGELFF

v_call: TRBV7-9
j_call: TRBJ2-7
cdr3_aa: CASSLAASGDEQYF

v_call: TRBV29-1
j_call: TRBJ2-2
cdr3_aa: CSVGGGAGELFF

v_call: TRBV7-2
j_call: TRBJ1-5
cdr3_aa: CASSTSTGLNGNQPQHF

v_call: TRBV6-5
j_call: TRBJ2-7
cdr3_aa: CASSPGWREQYF

v_call: TRBV28
j_call: TRBJ2-7
cdr3_aa: CASSFRGGSYEQYF

v_call: TRBV7-6
j_call: TRBJ2-5
cdr3_aa: CASSLLAGWETQYF

v_call: TRBV5-6
j_call: TRBJ2-7
cdr3_aa: CASSNGQSFYEQYF

v_call: TRBV9
j_call: TRBJ2-7
cdr3_aa: CASSPGGWSYEQYF

v_call: TRBV13
j_call: TRBJ2-1
cdr3_aa: CASSLGLAENEQFF

v_call: TRBV4-1
j_call: TRBJ2-7
cdr3_aa: CASSQALGYEQYF

v_call: TRBV5-6
j_call: TRBJ2-2
cdr3_aa: CASSGEAGELFF

v_call: TRBV11-3
j_call: TRBJ2-2
cdr3_aa: CASSLAVTANTGELFF

v_call: TRBV7-9
j_call: TRBJ1-1
cdr3_aa: CASSFDREGEAFF

v_call: TRBV7-8
j_call: TRBJ2-7
cdr3_aa: CATRSGLNYEQYF

v_call: TRBV28
j_call: TRBJ2-5
cdr3_aa: CASSPSGRETQYF

v_call: TRBV7-9
j_call: TRBJ1-5
cdr3_aa: CASSSTGGLDQPQHF